A single sample gave rise to the 23 T cell receptor beta chains below, sequenced in a study of blood T cell repertoires in COVID-19. The table came from immunoSEQ multiplex PCR; TCRdb's copy has only in-frame clones and leaves some out. The sample lists roughly 230,000 clones, 80% to 90% occurring once. Sequencing used PBMCs or T cells enriched from blood (not recorded which). These TCRs come from a woman aged 50 to 60 who had been exposed to COVID-19.

J is TRBJ1-3 and V is TRBV5-1; a weak D match, TRBD1 (5 bases). The CDR3 extends over 17 amino acids. The germline gives CDR1 SGHRS, CDR2 YFSETQ. Trimming took off 0 bases at V and 0 bases at J, with 13 bases between the two ends. CDR3 sequence: CASSLADSSSSGNTIYF. CDR3 bases: TGCGCCAGCAGCTTGGCCGACAGTTCCAGCTCTGGAAACACCATATATTTT.

The chain recombines TRBV5-5 with TRBJ2-7; TRBD1 matches 10 bases. The trim removed 4 bases at V and 5 bases at J, leaving 18 bases unmatched. The CDR3 runs to 18 residues. Per germline, CDR1 SGHKS and CDR2 YYEKEE (reference sequence). The CDR3 nucleotides read TGTGCCAGCAGCCTTGTAGGGGTCGGACGACAGGGGGCCCACGAGCAGTACTTC. Its translation: CASSLVGVGRQGAHEQYF. Using reference TRBV5-5 and TRBJ2-7 for the parts outside the CDR3, the full variable domain is DAGVTQSPTHLIKTRGQQVTLRCSPISGHKSVSWYQQVLGQGPQFIFQYYEKEERGRGNFPDRFSARQFPNYSSELNVNALLLGDSALYLCASSLVGVGRQGAHEQYFGPGTRLTVT.

J is TRBJ2-3 and V is TRBV9; D gene ambiguous. Germline V CDR1 and CDR2: SGDLS, YYNGEE. This CDR3 has 14 residues. With 1 base removed from V and 0 bases from J, the gap between germline ends came to 6 bases. The chain's CDR3 is CASSVQWSTDTQYF. CDR3 bases: TGTGCCAGCAGCGTACAGTGGAGCACAGATACGCAGTATTTT.

J is TRBJ2-3 and V is TRBV24-1; weak D call: TRBD1 (5 bases). Germline V gene sequence: CDR1 KGHDR, CDR2 SFDVKD. The CDR3 extends over 17 amino acids. Trimming pared 3 bases from V and 2 bases from J, leaving 17 bases between. CDR3 residues: CATSDRESGKLTDTQYF. The DNA of the CDR3 is TGTGCCACCAGTGATAGAGAGTCAGGGAAGCTCACAGATACGCAGTATTTT.

The gene calls are TRBV10-2 and TRBJ1-2, with D possibly matching TRBD1 (5 bases). This CDR3 region has 13 residues. Germline V gives CDR1 WSHSY, CDR2 SAAADI. Trimming cost V 3 bases and J 4 bases, with 9 bases left between them. CDR3 DNA: TGCGCCAGCAGTGAATCGGGGGGCTATGGCTACACCTTC. Its translation: CASSESGGYGYTF.

This clone was counted once. This rearrangement joins TRBV28 to TRBJ2-2, with 7 bases that match TRBD1. In germline, CDR1 is MDHEN, CDR2 SYDVKM. V lost 8 bases, J lost 5 bases, and 2 bases stayed unmatched. There are 12 residues in the CDR3. CDR3 sequence (DNA): TGTGCCAGCGTCAGGGGGACCGGGGAGCTGTTTTTT. It translates to CASVRGTGELFF.

CDR3 sequence reads: CASSADRGHEQFF. The CDR3 DNA follows: TGTGCCAGCAGCGCGGACAGGGGTCATGAGCAGTTCTTC. V and J are TRBV11-2 and TRBJ2-1; 9 bases fit TRBD1. J lost 8 bases, V lost 5 bases, and 4 bases had no gene match. The CDR3 has 13 residues. CDR1 is SGHAT, CDR2 FQNNGV, per germline.

In this sample, this clone turned up a few times. The chain combines TRBV28 with TRBJ2-7; TRBD2 matches 10 bases. The CDR3 sequence is 15 residues long. Germline CDR1 and CDR2: MDHEN and SYDVKM. Unmatched junction bases numbered 2, after V lost 3 bases and J lost 0 bases. The CDR3 spells CASSFSGGSSYEQYF. CDR3 coding DNA: TGTGCCAGCAGTTTTAGCGGGGGGAGCTCCTACGAGCAGTACTTC.

The gene calls are TRBV9 and TRBJ1-2; the D gene is possibly TRBD1 (5 bases). The CDR3 totals 15 residues. The V gene lost 4 bases and the J gene lost 4 bases, with 17 bases spanning the gap. Germline V gene data show CDR1 as SGDLS and CDR2 as YYNGEE. CDR3 sequence: CASSPSGPNFYGYTF. For the CDR3, the DNA is TGTGCCAGCAGCCCGTCAGGGCCCAACTTCTATGGCTACACCTTC.

The chain couples TRBV29-1 to TRBJ1-1; 9 bases align to TRBD1. With V trimmed by 4 bases and J by 3 bases, 3 bases remained unmatched. This CDR3 contains 13 residues. The V gene's germline CDR1 is SQVTM and CDR2 ANQGSEA. CDR3 nucleotides: TGCAGCGTTGGACAGGGGGACGACACTGAAGCTTTCTTT. Protein sequence: CSVGQGDDTEAFF. The full variable domain, in which reference TRBV29-1 and TRBJ1-1 provide the parts outside the CDR3, is SAVISQKPSRDICQRGTSLTIQCQVDSQVTMMFWYRQQPGQSLTLIATANQGSEATYESGFVIDKFPISRPNLTFSTLTVSNMSPEDSSIYLCSVGQGDDTEAFFGQGTRLTVV.

This sequence joins TRBV3-1 (or the pseudogene TRBV3-2) and TRBJ1-6, with 9 bases identical to TRBD1. V shed 1 base, J shed 8 bases, and the junction held 3 bases outside the gene matches. Germline-derived CDR1 and CDR2 are LGHDT and YNNKEL (reference sequence). The CDR3 loop spans 15 amino acids. CDR3: CASSQGQGDYSPLHF. CDR3 bases: TGTGCCAGCAGCCAAGGACAGGGGGATTATTCACCCCTCCACTTT.

The chain couples TRBV4-2 to TRBJ1-6; D call uncertain. This CDR3 has 16 residues. CDR1 and CDR2 (germline): LGHNA, YNFKEQ. The V end lost 3 bases, the J end lost 8 bases, and 17 bases lay between the germline ends. The CDR3 loop is CASSHPTPLSDSPLHF. The CDR3 region has the DNA TGTGCCAGCAGCCATCCAACACCCTTGTCTGATTCACCCCTCCACTTT.

The chain carries TRBV7-9 and TRBJ1-4; possibly TRBD1 for D (5 bases). V shed 5 bases and J shed 12 bases, with 19 bases lying between them. Looked up from germline, CDR1 is SEHNR and CDR2 is FQNEAQ (reference sequence). There are 14 residues in the CDR3. Here the CDR3 DNA reads TGTGCCAGCAGCACCCAGGGCGGGGGTTTAGAACTGTTTTTT. Translation gives CASSTQGGGLELFF.

The chain is built from TRBV28 and TRBJ1-6; tentative D call: TRBD1 (5 bases). CDR1 is MDHEN, CDR2 SYDVKM, per germline. The CDR3 covers 15 residues. V shed 5 bases and J shed 7 bases, with 15 bases lying between them. CDR3 amino acids: CASSPIQDTNSPLHF. CDR3 DNA sequence: TGTGCCAGCAGTCCAATACAGGATACCAATTCACCCCTCCACTTT.

The chain joins TRBV10-2 to TRBJ1-2, with D possibly TRBD1 on 6 matching bases. Germline CDR1 and CDR2: WSHSY and SAAADI. The CDR3 sequence is 16 residues long. V was pared by 0 bases and J by 0 bases, with 11 bases between. In DNA form, the CDR3 reads TGCGCCAGCAGTGAGTCGAGGACAGCTGCTAACTATGGCTACACCTTC. Protein sequence: CASSESRTAANYGYTF.

This clone was recorded a few times. The chain uses TRBV1 and TRBJ1-5. TRBV1 corresponds to a pseudogene. This CDR3 has 15 amino acids. As DNA, the CDR3 is TGCACCAGCAGCCAAGAGGCAGGCGGGAATCAGCCCCAGCATTTT. It specifies CTSSQEAGGNQPQHF.

The V gene is TRBV18, the J gene TRBJ2-3; 7 positions agree with TRBD1. V lost 0 bases and J lost 6; bases outside the gene matches: 6. CDR3 size: 15 residues. Germline CDR1 reads KGHSH; CDR2 reads LQKENI. CDR3 DNA: TGTGCCAGCTCACCACCACAGGGGAAATCCGATACGCAGTATTTT. Encoded protein: CASSPPQGKSDTQYF.

This CDR3 reads CASSELGALSYEQYF. The CDR3 DNA follows: TGTGCCAGCAGTGAACTGGGGGCCCTCTCCTACGAGCAGTACTTC. This rearrangement joins TRBV2 to TRBJ2-7; D may be TRBD1 (6 bases). V was trimmed by 2 bases and J by 0 bases, leaving 11 bases between them. Germline CDR1 and CDR2: SNHLY and FYNNEI. The CDR3 runs to 15 residues. Variable domain in full (rest from reference TRBV2 and TRBJ2-7): EPEVTQTPSHQVTQMGQEVILRCVPISNHLYFYWYRQILGQKVEFLVSFYNNEISEKSEIFDDQFSVERPDGSNFTLKIRSTKLEDSAMYFCASSELGALSYEQYFGPGTRLTVT.

The rearrangement joins TRBV2 to TRBJ1-1; D uncertain. V lost 8 bases and J lost 4, with 14 bases in between. This CDR3 is built from 13 residues. Germline V gene data show CDR1 as SNHLY and CDR2 as FYNNEI. The CDR3 region is CASHEGSSTEAFF. The CDR3, as DNA: TGTGCCAGCCATGAAGGATCGAGCACTGAAGCTTTCTTT.

This clone occurred once. The CDR3 sequence: CASSLPDRLSGANVLTF. CDR3 in DNA: TGCGCCAGCAGCTTACCGGACAGACTCTCTGGGGCCAACGTCCTGACTTTC. This chain uses TRBV5-1 with TRBJ2-6, with a possible D match to TRBD1 (6 bases). V lost 2 bases and J 0 bases, leaving 12 bases between the germline ends. Per the germline V gene, CDR1 is SGHRS and CDR2 is YFSETQ. CDR3 size: 17 residues.

This clone appeared once. The chain is built from TRBV5-8 and TRBJ2-5; 8 bases line up with TRBD2. Germline lookup yields CDR1 SGHTS and CDR2 YDEGEE. The CDR3 loop spans 14 amino acids. V trimming: 0 bases; J trimming: 5 bases; junction bases outside the gene matches: 3. The CDR3, as DNA: TGTGCCAGCAGCTTGGATCCGGGGGGGGAGACCCAGTACTTC. Its translation is CASSLDPGGETQYF. The complete variable domain, with remaining parts taken from reference TRBV5-8 and TRBJ2-5, reads EAGVTQSPTHLIKTRGQQATLRCSPISGHTSVYWYQQALGLGLQFLLWYDEGEERNRGNFPPRFSGRQFPNYSSELNVNALELEDSALYLCASSLDPGGETQYFGPGTRLLVL.

CDR3 amino acids: CASSQGHLAGTYGSSYNEQFF. The CDR3 DNA follows: TGTGCCAGCAGCCAAGGCCACCTAGCGGGGACCTATGGCAGCTCCTACAATGAGCAGTTCTTC. The chain uses TRBV14 and TRBJ2-1; 9 bases map to TRBD2. The CDR3 extends over 21 amino acids. With V trimmed by 1 base and J by 0 bases, 16 bases remained unmatched. The germline V gene has CDR1 SGHDN and CDR2 FVKESK.

J is TRBJ2-3 and V is TRBV4-3; D possibly corresponds to TRBD2 (6 bases). Trimming pared 1 base from V and 2 bases from J, leaving 13 bases between. Germline assignment: CDR1 LGHNA and CDR2 YSLEER. This CDR3 comprises 16 residues. CDR3 protein: CASSQGDLTITDTQYF. CDR3 DNA: TGCGCCAGCAGCCAAGGGGACTTAACGATCACAGATACGCAGTATTTT.